A selection of T cell receptor beta chains follows, all from one sample in a study of blood T cell repertoires in COVID-19. Profiled with immunoSEQ multiplex PCR; TCRdb holds only in-frame clones, not every one. The sample shows about 80,000 clones, 70% to 90% of them seen only once. The specimen sequenced was peripheral blood. Receptor source: a man over 45 with COVID-19, enrolled during active disease. Each CDR3 is given with its conserved first and last residue.

>TRBJ2-2|TRBV29-1
CSGEGSGTGELFF
>TRBJ1-5|TRBV7-9
CASSRPGSNQPQHF
>TRBJ2-7|TRBV6-5
CASIYRTGMEQYF
>TRBJ2-2|TRBV7-3
CASSSSGTGELFF
>TRBJ2-1|TRBV7-2
CASSSGSEQFF
>TRBJ2-5|TRBV7-6
CASSLELAGEETQYF
>TRBJ1-2|TRBV29-1
CSVETGRYGYTF
>TRBJ2-7|TRBV7-2
CASSLMGGPLYEQYF
>TRBJ2-5|TRBV24-1
CATSKGAGGGQETQYF
>TRBJ1-1|TRBV5-4
CASSRQGSNTEAFF
>TRBJ1-1|TRBV7-9
CASSLDRGYTEAFF
>TRBJ2-6|TRBV9
CASSVDGGYSGANVLTF
>TRBJ1-1|TRBV7-9
CASSLLDTEAFF
>TRBJ1-2|TRBV2
CASSTRPTGGAQTGYTF
>TRBJ2-2|TRBV27
CASSQPAGVNTGELFF
>TRBJ1-4|TRBV2
CASSVEPTEEKLFF
>TRBJ2-1|TRBV24-1
CATSASLNDNEQFF
>TRBJ1-3|TRBV7-4
CASSFGMVSGNTIYF
>TRBJ2-5|TRBV9
CASSVGLGRVLAGTETQYF
>TRBJ2-1|TRBV13
CASSFGRRREYNEQFF